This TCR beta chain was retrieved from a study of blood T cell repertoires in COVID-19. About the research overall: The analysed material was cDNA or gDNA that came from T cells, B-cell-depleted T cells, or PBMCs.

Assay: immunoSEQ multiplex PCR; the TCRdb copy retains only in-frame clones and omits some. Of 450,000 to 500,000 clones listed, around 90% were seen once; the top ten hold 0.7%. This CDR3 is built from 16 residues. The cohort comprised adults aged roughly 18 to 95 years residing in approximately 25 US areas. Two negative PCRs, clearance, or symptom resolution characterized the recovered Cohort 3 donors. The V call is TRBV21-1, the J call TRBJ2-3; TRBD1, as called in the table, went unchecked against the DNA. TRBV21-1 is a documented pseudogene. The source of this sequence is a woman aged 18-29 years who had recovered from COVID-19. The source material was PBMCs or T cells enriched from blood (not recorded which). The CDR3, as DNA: TGTGCCAGCAGCGAGCGACAGGGGGCCATCACAGATACGCAGTATTTT. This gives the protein CASSERQGAITDTQYF.